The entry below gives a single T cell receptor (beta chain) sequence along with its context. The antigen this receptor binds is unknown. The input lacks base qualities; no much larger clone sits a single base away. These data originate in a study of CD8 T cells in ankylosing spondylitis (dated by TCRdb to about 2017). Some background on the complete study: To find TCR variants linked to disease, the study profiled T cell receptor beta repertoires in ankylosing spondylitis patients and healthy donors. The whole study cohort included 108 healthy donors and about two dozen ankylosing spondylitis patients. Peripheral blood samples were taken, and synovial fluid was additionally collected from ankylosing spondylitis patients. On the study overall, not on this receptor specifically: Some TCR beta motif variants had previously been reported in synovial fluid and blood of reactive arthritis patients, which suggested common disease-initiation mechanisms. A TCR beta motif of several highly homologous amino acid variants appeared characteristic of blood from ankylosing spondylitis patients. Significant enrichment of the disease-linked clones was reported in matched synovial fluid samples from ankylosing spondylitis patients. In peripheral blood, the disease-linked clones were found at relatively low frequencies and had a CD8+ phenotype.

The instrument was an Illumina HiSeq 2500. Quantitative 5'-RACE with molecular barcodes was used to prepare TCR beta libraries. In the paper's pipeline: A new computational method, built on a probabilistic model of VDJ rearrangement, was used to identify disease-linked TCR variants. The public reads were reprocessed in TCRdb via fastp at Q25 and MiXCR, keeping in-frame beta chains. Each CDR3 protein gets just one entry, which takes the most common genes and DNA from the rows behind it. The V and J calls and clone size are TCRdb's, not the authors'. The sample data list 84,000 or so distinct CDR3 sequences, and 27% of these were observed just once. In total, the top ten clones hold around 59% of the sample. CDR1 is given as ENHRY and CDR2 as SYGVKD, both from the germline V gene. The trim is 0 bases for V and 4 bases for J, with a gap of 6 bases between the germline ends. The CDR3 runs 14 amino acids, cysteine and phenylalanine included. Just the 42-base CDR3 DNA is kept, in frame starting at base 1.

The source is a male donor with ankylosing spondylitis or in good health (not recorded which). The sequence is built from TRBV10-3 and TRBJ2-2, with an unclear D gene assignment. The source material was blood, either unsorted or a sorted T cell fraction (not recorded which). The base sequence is TGTGCCATCAGTGAGTCACATTTCACCGGGGAGCTGTTTTTT. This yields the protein CAISESHFTGELFF.